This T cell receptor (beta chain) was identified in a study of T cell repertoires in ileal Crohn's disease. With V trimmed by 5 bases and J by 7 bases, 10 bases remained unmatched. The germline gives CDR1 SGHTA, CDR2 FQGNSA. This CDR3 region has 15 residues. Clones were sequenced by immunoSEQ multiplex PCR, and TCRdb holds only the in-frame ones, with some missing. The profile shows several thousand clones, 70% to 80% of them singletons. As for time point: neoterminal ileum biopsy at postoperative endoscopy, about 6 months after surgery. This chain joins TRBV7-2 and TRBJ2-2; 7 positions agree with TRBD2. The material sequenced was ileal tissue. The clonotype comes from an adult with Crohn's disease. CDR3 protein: CASSPGLGRNGELFF. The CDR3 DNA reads TGTGCCAGCAGCCCCGGACTAGGGAGGAACGGGGAGCTGTTTTTT.